This T cell receptor (beta chain) was obtained from a study of tumor-infiltrating lymphocytes in localized non-small cell lung cancer. Across the study: Some samples were collected after neoadjuvant chemotherapy; smokers, never-smokers and several histologies were included.

Study-level results: TCR sequencing covered a subset of patients with enough tissue. IM1 and IM2 tumors showed no difference in T-cell fraction.

Points on this clone: Its antigen is unknown.

Sequencing used immunoSEQ multiplex PCR; TCRdb keeps in-frame clones, though not all of them. The data contain fewer than 15,000 clones, 68% of them singletons. Material for sequencing was lung tumor tissue. The sequence was obtained from a human donor with non-small cell lung cancer.

The CDR3 protein is CAWRYSAETQYF. CDR3 DNA: TGTGCCTGGAGGTACAGTGCAGAGACCCAGTACTTC. This chain links TRBV30 with TRBJ2-5; D is undetermined. Germline assignment: CDR1 GTSNPN and CDR2 SVGIG (reference sequence). The germline V and J ends were trimmed by 3 bases and 4 bases, with 9 bases remaining between them. This CDR3 region has 12 residues.